Below, one T cell receptor (beta chain) is given with its context. These data belong to a study of blood T cell repertoires in COVID-19. Here immunoSEQ multiplex PCR was the method, and the copy in TCRdb shows in-frame clones only, minus some. Of 310,000 or so clones detected, nearly 90% appear once; the ten largest clones hold 1.7%. In assigning cohorts, the study relied on participant-reported clinical history. Sequenced: PBMCs or T cells enriched from blood (not recorded which). The receptor's source is a woman aged 18-29 years with acute COVID-19.

Written as DNA, the CDR3 is TGCGCCAGCAGCTTGGCTAGCGGGAACTACGAGCAGTACTTC. Protein sequence: CASSLASGNYEQYF. The chain is built from TRBV5-1 and TRBJ2-7, with 9 bases fitting TRBD2. From germline, CDR1 is SGHRS and CDR2 YFSETQ. This CDR3 region has 14 residues. J lost 3 bases, V lost 0 bases, and 1 base had no gene match.